This TCR beta chain was recorded in a study of early T cells in non-severe SARS-CoV-2 infection. Looking at the study overall: Sequencing was performed on bulk RNA from unsorted whole blood, leaving chains unpaired. Study-wide findings and caveats: VDJdb matching favored anti-spike CD8 responses, missing private and CD4 specificities.

Individual cDNA molecules each received unique molecular identifiers attached to them. A single record per CDR3 protein comes from TCRdb applying MiXCR to the 5' RACE reads. The sample holds some 32,000 distinct CDR3 sequences, 3.9% seen once. Germline V gene sequence: CDR1 SGHNT, CDR2 YYREEE (reference sequence). The V end lost 3 bases, the J end lost 7 bases, and 17 bases lay between the germline ends. This CDR3 is built from 15 residues. This clonotype was seen a few times. Antigen: not known. This sequence originates from an adult who was a healthcare worker with PCR-confirmed SARS-CoV-2 infection or an uninfected control (not recorded which). The V call is TRBV5-4, the J call TRBJ2-1; D may match TRBD1 or TRBD2 (5 bases each). Sequencing was done on a sample of whole blood. The CDR3 DNA is TGTGCCAGCAGCTCCCGAGGGCAGGGTTTGAATGAGCAGTTCTTC. Amino acids: CASSSRGQGLNEQFF.